This entry lists 30 T cell receptor beta chains sequenced from one sample in a study of blood T cell repertoires in COVID-19. Profiled with immunoSEQ multiplex PCR; TCRdb holds only in-frame clones, not every one. The sample holds 150,000 to 200,000 clones, 87% seen once. Material: peripheral blood. The source is a middle-aged man with active or convalescent COVID-19.

The rearrangement joins TRBV11-2 to TRBJ2-7; D is unclear. The CDR3 length is 14 residues. The ends were cut back, 0 bases at V and 0 bases at J, with 6 bases in the middle. Germline V CDR1 and CDR2: SGHAT, FQNNGV. CDR3 loop: CASSLEHISYEQYF. CDR3 bases: TGTGCCAGCAGCTTAGAACACATCTCCTACGAGCAGTACTTC.

The chain carries TRBV10-2 and TRBJ2-2; TRBD2 matches 8 bases. Per germline, CDR1 WSHSY and CDR2 SAAADI. This CDR3 has 15 amino acids. Unmatched junction bases numbered 9, after V lost 7 bases and J lost 5 bases. Here the CDR3 reads CASKRAGALTGELFF. CDR3 coding DNA: TGCGCCAGCAAAAGAGCGGGGGCCCTAACCGGGGAGCTGTTTTTT.

In regard to this clone: A read error may be the cause here, since a much bigger clone is one base away. The rearrangement links TRBV11-3 to TRBJ1-1; maybe TRBD1 (5 bases). The V gene lost 2 bases and the J gene lost 3 bases, with 10 bases spanning the gap. This CDR3 is 14 amino acids long. Germline V CDR1 and CDR2: SGHNT, YENEEA. In DNA form, the CDR3 reads TGTGCCAGCAGCTTATACGGAGGGGACACTGAAGCTTTCTTT. Translation: CASSLYGGDTEAFF.

This chain connects TRBV6-5 to TRBJ2-7; the match to TRBD2 covers 10 bases. The CDR3 runs to 15 residues. V shed 7 bases and J 4 bases; nucleotides not matched to a gene: 10. CDR1 and CDR2 from the germline V gene are MNHEY and SVGAGI. CDR3 DNA sequence: TGTGCCAGCAAGACAAGCGGGGGGGCGGGTTACGAGCAGTACTTC. This sequence encodes CASKTSGGAGYEQYF.

The rearrangement uses TRBV4-3 and TRBJ2-7; 7 bases align to TRBD1. The CDR3 has 16 amino acids. Germline V gene sequence: CDR1 LGHNA, CDR2 YSLEER. V lost 0 bases, J lost 5 bases, and 10 bases stayed unmatched. CDR3 sequence: CASSQDWPTGPNEQYF. The CDR3 nucleotides are TGCGCCAGCAGCCAAGATTGGCCGACAGGGCCCAACGAGCAGTACTTC.

The V and J genes are TRBV4-1 and TRBJ1-5, with D possibly matching TRBD1 (5 bases). The CDR3 is 16 residues long. Trimming removed 1 base at V and 0 bases at J, with 10 bases between. The germline CDR1 and CDR2 sequences are MGHRA and YSYEKL. Written as DNA, the CDR3 is TGCGCCAGCAGCCAAGCCCCAGGGATTAGCAATCAGCCCCAGCATTTT. Amino acid sequence: CASSQAPGISNQPQHF.

J is TRBJ2-7 and V is TRBV9, with a weak D call TRBD1 (7 bases). The CDR3 is 13 amino acids. Trimming pared 5 bases from V and 5 bases from J, leaving 14 bases between. CDR1 is SGDLS and CDR2 is YYNGEE in the germline V gene. In DNA form, the CDR3 reads TGTGCCAGCAGTAGCCGCGGGACAGACGAGCAGTACTTC. As protein: CASSSRGTDEQYF.

The rearrangement joins TRBV27 to TRBJ2-2; tentative D call: TRBD2 (6 bases). The CDR3 is 14 amino acids. V lost 6 bases and J 4 bases, leaving 12 bases between the germline ends. CDR1 is MNHEY and CDR2 is SMNVEV in the germline V gene (reference sequence). CDR3 DNA sequence: TGTGCCAGCAGACCGCACGGGGGCACCGGGGAGCTGTTTTTT. Translated, it gives CASRPHGGTGELFF.

The genes are TRBV7-9 and TRBJ2-3, with D possibly TRBD2 on 5 matching bases. The CDR3 has 16 amino acids. The germline V gene has CDR1 SEHNR and CDR2 FQNEAQ (reference sequence). The ends were cut back, 3 bases at V and 0 bases at J, with 13 bases in the middle. The CDR3 loop is CASSFITGSSTDTQYF. In DNA form, the CDR3 reads TGTGCCAGCAGCTTCATTACGGGGTCAAGCACAGATACGCAGTATTTT.

The genes are TRBV14 and TRBJ2-7; no clear D gene. Between the trimmed V and J ends, which lost 3 bases and 3 bases, there was a span of 15 bases. From germline, CDR1 is SGHDN and CDR2 FVKESK. The CDR3 loop spans 15 amino acids. The CDR3 sequence: CASSHGDPEHYEQYF. For the CDR3, the DNA is TGTGCCAGCAGCCATGGAGATCCCGAACACTACGAGCAGTACTTC.

The V call is TRBV7-9, the J call TRBJ1-5, with 7 bases that match TRBD1. Germline values: CDR1 SEHNR, CDR2 FQNEAQ (reference sequence). The V gene end was trimmed by 3 bases and the J gene end by 4 bases; junction bases not matched to a gene: 3. CDR3 length: 14 residues. The CDR3 DNA is TGTGCCAGCAGCTTGGCAGGGGGGAATCAGCCCCAGCATTTT. This sequence encodes CASSLAGGNQPQHF.

The genes are TRBV2 and TRBJ1-1; D is undetermined. The CDR3 runs to 12 residues. Germline V gene sequence: CDR1 SNHLY, CDR2 FYNNEI. The V gene lost 6 bases and the J gene lost 7 bases, with 12 bases spanning the gap. CDR3 sequence (DNA): TGTGCCAGCAGAGCGGGCCGCGGTGAAGCTTTCTTT. This sequence encodes CASRAGRGEAFF. The entire variable domain, with the rest obtained from reference TRBV2 and TRBJ1-1, is as follows: EPEVTQTPSHQVTQMGQEVILRCVPISNHLYFYWYRQILGQKVEFLVSFYNNEISEKSEIFDDQFSVERPDGSNFTLKIRSTKLEDSAMYFCASRAGRGEAFFGQGTRLTVV.

The V gene is TRBV3-1 (or the pseudogene TRBV3-2), the J gene TRBJ1-2, with 10 nucleotides matching TRBD1. Germline trimming cut 0 bases from V and 4 bases from J; bases unmatched to any gene: 2. Germline V CDR1 and CDR2: LGHDT, YNNKEL (reference sequence). The CDR3 consists of 15 residues. The CDR3, as DNA: TGTGCCAGCAGCCAAGAGACAGGGGGCGGCTATGGCTACACCTTC. It specifies CASSQETGGGYGYTF.

The chain recombines TRBV7-9 with TRBJ1-3; D not certain. Between the trimmed V and J ends, which lost 4 bases and 9 bases, there was a span of 22 bases. CDR3 length: 16 amino acids. Germline CDR1 reads SEHNR; CDR2 reads FQNEAQ (reference sequence). CDR3 amino acids: CASSSGPNLHRGTIYF. The CDR3 bases are TGTGCCAGCAGCTCAGGACCCAATCTACACCGGGGCACCATATATTTT.

In this sample, this clone turned up a few times. The rearrangement joins TRBV3-1 (or the pseudogene TRBV3-2) to TRBJ1-1; no clear D. Trimming shortened V by 3 bases and J by 2 bases, and 10 bases separated the two germline ends. Germline lookup yields CDR1 LGHDT and CDR2 YNNKEL (reference sequence). This CDR3 spans 14 amino acids. CDR3 sequence reads: CASSHLSGNTEAFF. The CDR3 DNA sequence: TGTGCCAGCAGCCACCTTTCGGGAAACACTGAAGCTTTCTTT.

The V call is TRBV27, the J call TRBJ1-6; 10 bases fit TRBD1. CDR3 length: 15 amino acids. The V segment lost 1 base and the J segment 9 bases; nucleotides outside the gene matches: 3. Germline V gene sequence: CDR1 MNHEY, CDR2 SMNVEV (reference sequence). The CDR3 bases are TGTGCCAGCAGTTTATTCGGACAGGGGGGTTCACCCCTCCACTTT. Its translation is CASSLFGQGGSPLHF.

DNA for the CDR3: TGTGCCAGCAGCCTTCTGGGCGTTATTCCCCCTCTCATTCAAAACACTGAAGCTTTCTTT. Amino acids: CASSLLGVIPPLIQNTEAFF. The chain is built from TRBV27 and TRBJ1-1; D gene unclear. Germline V gene sequence: CDR1 MNHEY, CDR2 SMNVEV (reference sequence). Trimming removed 6 bases at V and 2 bases at J, with 31 bases between. The CDR3 loop spans 20 amino acids.

This rearrangement joins TRBV5-6 to TRBJ2-3, with D perhaps matching TRBD1 (6 bases). Germline-derived CDR1 and CDR2 are SGHDT and YYEEEE. The CDR3 is made up of 13 amino acids. The V and J ends lost 5 bases and 4 bases respectively, with 11 bases between them. The CDR3 region has the DNA TGTGCCAGCAGGAGTCCAGGGGCAGATACGCAGTATTTT. Translation: CASRSPGADTQYF.

The chain links TRBV19 to TRBJ1-2; D is possibly TRBD1 (5 bases). Trimming took 6 bases from V and 6 from J, leaving 17 bases between them. CDR1 and CDR2 from the germline V gene are LNHDA and SQIVND (reference sequence). CDR3 size: 14 residues. Here the CDR3 reads CASSTPLRGNGYTF. As DNA, the CDR3 is TGTGCCAGTAGCACCCCACTACGGGGGAATGGCTACACCTTC.

The genes are TRBV29-1 and TRBJ2-5, with 10 bases lining up with TRBD1. The V gene's germline CDR1 is SQVTM and CDR2 ANQGSEA. Trimming at V came to 7 bases and at J to 5 bases, leaving 7 bases not matched to a gene. CDR3 length equals 13 residues. CDR3 in amino acids: CSAGTGAGETQYF. Here the CDR3 DNA reads TGCAGCGCCGGGACAGGGGCGGGGGAGACCCAGTACTTC.

This sequence joins TRBV5-1 and TRBJ2-1, with D possibly matching TRBD1 (6 bases). V dropped 5 bases and J dropped 2 bases, with 17 bases sitting between them. Germline loops: CDR1 SGHRS, CDR2 YFSETQ. The CDR3 spans 16 residues. This CDR3 reads CASSPSGTPAYNEQFF. DNA of the CDR3: TGCGCCAGCAGTCCTTCCGGGACACCAGCCTACAATGAGCAGTTCTTC.

The chain recombines TRBV10-2 with TRBJ2-5, with a weak D call TRBD2 (5 bases). CDR3 length: 14 amino acids. Trimming took 3 bases from V and 0 from J, leaving 8 bases between them. Germline V gene lookup returns CDR1 WSHSY and CDR2 SAAADI. Here the CDR3 reads CASSEPGYQETQYF. CDR3 coding DNA: TGCGCCAGCAGTGAACCGGGGTACCAAGAGACCCAGTACTTC.

The rearrangement joins TRBV7-3 to TRBJ2-7; 11 nucleotides agree with TRBD2. Germline V CDR1 and CDR2: SGHTA, FQGTGA. V shed 10 bases, J shed 2 bases, and the junction held 7 bases outside the gene matches. The CDR3 extends over 14 amino acids. CDR3 in amino acids: CATHMGLAAYEQYF. CDR3 DNA: TGTGCCACCCACATGGGACTAGCGGCCTACGAGCAGTACTTC.

This chain uses TRBV2 with TRBJ2-7, with 7 positions matching TRBD1. CDR1 and CDR2 (germline): SNHLY, FYNNEI. This CDR3 has 14 amino acids. J gave up 0 bases and V 6 bases, and 5 bases lay outside the gene matches. CDR3 region: CASRDRDFSYEQYF. The DNA for the CDR3 is TGTGCCAGCAGAGACAGGGATTTCTCCTACGAGCAGTACTTC.

This chain uses TRBV3-1 (or the pseudogene TRBV3-2) with TRBJ2-5; tentative D call: TRBD2 (9 bases). V gave up 2 bases and J gave up 7 bases, with 20 bases separating them. This CDR3 region has 16 residues. The germline CDR1 and CDR2 sequences are LGHDT and YNNKEL (reference sequence). This chain's CDR3 is CASSQPGQGLAGTQYF. CDR3 DNA: TGTGCCAGCAGCCAACCCGGACAGGGACTAGCAGGGACCCAGTACTTC.

The chain combines TRBV4-1 with TRBJ2-3, with a possible D match to TRBD1 (6 bases). V lost 1 base to trimming and J lost 3 bases, with 14 bases between them. Germline V lookup: CDR1 MGHRA, CDR2 YSYEKL. CDR3 length: 16 amino acids. In nucleotides, the CDR3 is TGCGCCAGCAGCCAAGGGGTTGGGCAGGGGACAGATACGCAGTATTTT. Protein product: CASSQGVGQGTDTQYF.

The rearrangement uses TRBV6-6 and TRBJ2-1; 10 nucleotides agree with TRBD2. Germline V lookup: CDR1 MNHNY, CDR2 SVGAGI (reference sequence). Germline trimming cut 2 bases from V and 6 bases from J; bases unmatched to any gene: 4. The CDR3 is made up of 15 amino acids. The CDR3 sequence: CASSYRLAGVNEQFF. CDR3 nucleotide sequence: TGTGCCAGCAGTTACAGGCTAGCGGGGGTCAATGAGCAGTTCTTC.

This chain links TRBV7-8 with TRBJ2-1, with a tentative D call TRBD1 (6 bases). V was cut by 5 bases and J by 4 bases, with 18 bases left in between. CDR1 and CDR2 (germline): SGHVS, FQNEAQ. This CDR3 contains 16 residues. The CDR3 loop is CASSAYRVLAYNEQFF. CDR3 coding DNA: TGTGCCAGCAGCGCTTACAGGGTTTTGGCGTACAATGAGCAGTTCTTC.

V and J are TRBV9 and TRBJ2-2; 9 bases match TRBD2. CDR3 length: 16 residues. CDR1 SGDLS and CDR2 YYNGEE come from the germline V gene. V lost 0 bases, J lost 7 bases, and 7 bases stayed unmatched. The CDR3 DNA reads TGTGCCAGCAGCGTAGCTGCGGGGGGGTTTGACGGGGAGCTGTTTTTT. As protein: CASSVAAGGFDGELFF.

In its sample, this clone was seen once. This chain connects TRBV19 to TRBJ1-5, with D perhaps matching TRBD1 (5 bases). The V gene's germline CDR1 is LNHDA and CDR2 SQIVND (reference sequence). The CDR3 consists of 14 residues. V shed 6 bases and J shed 4 bases, with 13 bases lying between them. The DNA for the CDR3 is TGTGCCAGTAGCCCCGGACATTCTAATCAGCCCCAGCATTTT. It yields the protein CASSPGHSNQPQHF.